The 17 T cell receptor beta chains listed next were all sequenced from one sample in a study of T cell repertoires in cytomegalovirus infection. TCRdb reprocessed the reads with MiXCR, giving one entry per CDR3 protein. Among 630,000 or so distinct CDR3 sequences listed, approximately 25% were seen once. Sequenced: CD8+ T cells from PBMCs. The receptors originated from a human donor in good health (CMV status not recorded). Some clones in this sample may be carry-over from other donors' samples.

This clonotype was counted a few times. The J gene is TRBJ2-2, the V gene TRBV27; tentatively, D is TRBD2 (5 bases). V gave up 8 bases and J gave up 0 bases, with 10 bases separating them. Germline assignment: CDR1 MNHEY and CDR2 SMNVEV (reference sequence). This CDR3 is 14 amino acids long. CDR3 residues: CASGLLANTGELFF. DNA for the CDR3: TGTGCCAGCGGACTGCTAGCGAACACCGGGGAGCTGTTTTTT.

This clonotype was seen ten or more times. This chain links TRBV28 with TRBJ2-3; 7 nucleotides align to TRBD1. CDR3 size: 14 residues. V lost 6 bases, J lost 6 bases, and 9 bases stayed unmatched. CDR1 is MDHEN, CDR2 SYDVKM, per germline. CDR3 residues: CASRTRQGTDTQYF. DNA for the CDR3: TGTGCCAGCAGGACGAGACAGGGAACCGATACGCAGTATTTT.

V and J are TRBV7-9 and TRBJ1-1; D might be TRBD1 (5 bases). The CDR3 spans 15 residues. CDR1 and CDR2 (germline): SEHNR, FQNEAQ (reference sequence). Trimming shortened V by 5 bases and J by 0 bases, and 13 bases separated the two germline ends. The CDR3 sequence: CASSTTVLMNTEAFF. The CDR3 bases are TGTGCCAGCAGCACGACAGTTCTCATGAACACTGAAGCTTTCTTT.

This clonotype was counted ten times or more. The V call is TRBV7-9, the J call TRBJ1-2; possible D gene TRBD1, 5 bases. This CDR3 contains 11 residues. V shed 9 bases and J shed 3 bases, with 8 bases lying between them. Germline V gene data show CDR1 as SEHNR and CDR2 as FQNEAQ (reference sequence). The CDR3 bases are TGTGCCAGTCGGGGGTACTATGGCTACACCTTC. This gives the protein CASRGYYGYTF.

A word on this clonotype: The conserved phenylalanine or tryptophan normally closing the CDR3 is absent here, so this likely arose from a read error. The V gene is TRBV2, the J gene TRBJ2-5; D is possibly TRBD1 or TRBD2 (6 bases each). Germline V gene data show CDR1 as SNHLY and CDR2 as FYNNEI. This CDR3 is 13 amino acids long. V lost 8 bases and J lost 1, with 11 bases in between. The CDR3 is CASPGGGQETQYL. The CDR3 DNA reads as TGTGCCAGCCCTGGAGGGGGCCAAGAGACCCAGTACCTC.

The CDR3 spells CSASPRGGPYNEQFF. In nucleotides, the CDR3 is TGCAGTGCTAGCCCGAGAGGCGGGCCCTACAATGAGCAGTTCTTC. The rearrangement joins TRBV20-1 to TRBJ2-1; weak D call: TRBD2 (5 bases). Trimming stripped 3 bases from V and 2 bases from J, with 14 bases between. The CDR3 is 15 residues long. In germline, CDR1 is DFQATT, CDR2 SNEGSKA (reference sequence).

This clonotype has only a few counts. The V and J genes are TRBV5-1 and TRBJ1-1, with D hard to call. Per germline, CDR1 SGHRS and CDR2 YFSETQ. Trimming shortened V by 4 bases and J by 8 bases, and 21 bases separated the two germline ends. The CDR3 length is 15 residues. Here the CDR3 reads CASSPSGPAEGEAFF. CDR3 nucleotides: TGCGCCAGCAGCCCAAGTGGGCCCGCGGAGGGCGAAGCTTTCTTT.

This clonotype was detected ten times or more. This sequence joins TRBV2 and TRBJ2-5, with D perhaps TRBD2 (6 bases). In germline, CDR1 is SNHLY, CDR2 FYNNEI. V shed 6 bases and J shed 1 base, with 9 bases lying between them. This CDR3 has 13 amino acids. CDR3 region: CASSRGVQETQYF. In DNA form, the CDR3 reads TGTGCCAGCAGCCGCGGGGTCCAAGAGACCCAGTACTTC.

This clonotype was detected only a few times. V usage is TRBV28 and J usage is TRBJ2-7; TRBD2 might be the D (5 bases). V was pared by 3 bases and J by 6 bases, with 9 bases between. The CDR3 length is 12 residues. Germline CDR1 is MDHEN and CDR2 is SYDVKM. CDR3: CASSFGEGEQYV. The DNA of the CDR3 is TGTGCCAGCAGTTTTGGTGAGGGCGAGCAGTACGTC.

This rearrangement joins TRBV20-1 to TRBJ1-3, with a tentative D call TRBD1 (5 bases). The V gene lost 0 bases and the J gene lost 1 base, with 13 bases spanning the gap. The CDR3 is made up of 16 amino acids. Germline V gene data show CDR1 as DFQATT and CDR2 as SNEGSKA (reference sequence). CDR3 sequence (DNA): TGCAGTGCTAGAGATGGGGGAGGGGATTCTGGAAACACCATATATTTT. It encodes CSARDGGGDSGNTIYF.

The chain uses TRBV7-9 and TRBJ2-7; D uncertain. V was clipped by 3 bases and J by 3 bases, with 18 bases between them. CDR3 size: 16 residues. CDR1 is SEHNR, CDR2 FQNEAQ, per germline (reference sequence). The DNA for the CDR3 is TGTGCCAGCAGCTTCGGGTCACCACTTACCTACTACGAGCAGTACTTC. Amino acids: CASSFGSPLTYYEQYF.

The chain joins TRBV20-1 to TRBJ2-5, with a weak D call TRBD2 (6 bases). The length of the CDR3 is 19 residues. CDR1 is DFQATT and CDR2 is SNEGSKA in the germline V gene (reference sequence). The ends were cut back, 0 bases at V and 5 bases at J, with 28 bases in the middle. CDR3 residues: CSARDLEGNRLSGGETQYF. For the CDR3, the DNA is TGCAGTGCTAGAGATTTAGAGGGGAACCGCCTATCTGGAGGGGAGACCCAGTACTTC.

Notes on this clonotype: With a much larger clone just one base away, this may be a read error. The J gene is TRBJ1-5, the V gene TRBV27; 7 bases match TRBD1. CDR3 length equals 15 residues. Germline V gene sequence: CDR1 MNHEY, CDR2 SMNVEV (reference sequence). DNA of the CDR3: TGTGCCAGCAGTTCCCCGGACAGGACCAATCAGCTCCAGCATTTT. Its translation: CASSSPDRTNQLQHF.

Of note for this clonotype: One base away lies a much larger clone, so this may be a sequencing read error. The J gene is TRBJ2-3, the V gene TRBV7-8, with 9 positions matching TRBD2. CDR1 and CDR2 from the germline V gene are SGHVS and FQNEAQ. This CDR3 has 18 amino acids. This chain's CDR3 is CASSLVGQRGAFTDMQYF. The CDR3 region has the DNA TGTGCCAGCAGCTTAGTCGGCCAGCGGGGGGCTTTCACAGATATGCAGTATTTT.

The table lists this clonotype with a few counts. The chain combines TRBV29-1 with TRBJ2-7; D is possibly TRBD1 (6 bases). CDR1 is SQVTM and CDR2 is ANQGSEA in the germline V gene. Trimming pared 0 bases from V and 5 bases from J, leaving 11 bases between. The CDR3 totals 13 residues. The CDR3 bases are TGCAGCGTTGAAGAATTCAGGGGTAACGAGCAGTACTTC. Its translation is CSVEEFRGNEQYF.

This clonotype has ten or more counts. V is TRBV7-6 and J is TRBJ1-5, with D unclear. Germline V gene lookup returns CDR1 SGHVS and CDR2 FNYEAQ. Between the trimmed V and J ends, which lost 5 bases and 4 bases, there was a span of 6 bases. The CDR3 has 12 residues. The CDR3 is CASSPLNQPQHF. CDR3 sequence (DNA): TGTGCCAGCAGCCCCTTAAATCAGCCCCAGCATTTT.

The rearrangement links TRBV19 to TRBJ1-1; 7 bases agree with TRBD1. Germline V CDR1 and CDR2: LNHDA, SQIVND (reference sequence). V shed 4 bases and J 0 bases; nucleotides not matched to a gene: 5. The length of the CDR3 is 15 residues. This CDR3 reads CASSTLTGMNTEAFF. The CDR3 DNA reads as TGTGCCAGTAGTACGCTGACAGGGATGAACACTGAAGCTTTCTTT.